The 10 T cell receptor beta chains below come from one sample, sequenced in a study of beta chain features in type 1 diabetes. TCRB transcripts that were expressed got sequenced, as all of the isolated RNA had been reverse transcribed. Sequenced by immunoSEQ multiplex PCR; TCRdb stores in-frame clones only, minus some. The sample shows 680,000 or so clones, around a sixth of them seen only once. Sequenced input: naive CD4+ T cells from blood. Receptor source: a young man in good health.

The count of this clone is one. The chain links TRBV7-9 to TRBJ2-1; a possible D gene is TRBD2 (5 bases). Germline CDR1 reads SEHNR; CDR2 reads FQNEAQ (reference sequence). Deletions cut 5 bases from V and 5 bases from J, with 16 bases between. The CDR3 runs to 15 residues. This CDR3 reads CASSPPGSPDNEQFF. The DNA of the CDR3 is TGTGCCAGCAGCCCACCGGGATCCCCCGACAATGAGCAGTTCTTC.

The CDR3 nucleotides read TGTGCCAGCAGCGGAGGGGGGTCTCTGAGCCAAGAGACCCAGTACTTC. Translated, it gives CASSGGGSLSQETQYF. V usage is TRBV9 and J usage is TRBJ2-5; TRBD1 or TRBD2 may be the D gene (6 bases each). Germline lookup yields CDR1 SGDLS and CDR2 YYNGEE. CDR3 length: 16 amino acids. V lost 3 bases and J lost 1, with 16 bases in between.

This sequence joins TRBV6-1 and TRBJ1-2; TRBD1 matches at 7 bases. V dropped 1 base and J dropped 4; count of bases not matched to a gene: 6. This CDR3 is built from 15 residues. Per germline, CDR1 MNHNS and CDR2 SASEGT. Here the CDR3 reads CASSEETGTAYGYTF. The CDR3 DNA is TGTGCCAGCAGTGAAGAGACAGGGACAGCCTATGGCTACACCTTC.

V usage is TRBV6-5 and J usage is TRBJ2-1, with 7 bases that match TRBD1. This CDR3 has 14 amino acids. CDR1 is MNHEY, CDR2 SVGAGI, per germline. Losses at the gene ends were 5 bases for V and 5 bases for J; bases not matched to a gene: 6. The CDR3: CASSLGGANNEQFF. For the CDR3, the DNA is TGTGCCAGCAGTCTAGGGGGCGCGAACAATGAGCAGTTCTTC.

This rearrangement joins TRBV4-2 to TRBJ1-5; D uncertain. The CDR3 runs to 16 residues. Per the germline V gene, CDR1 is LGHNA and CDR2 is YNFKEQ. Trimming took off 0 bases at V and 0 bases at J, with 9 bases between the two ends. CDR3 nucleotide sequence: TGTGCCAGCAGCCAAGAAAGCCGGATTAGCAATCAGCCCCAGCATTTT. Translating gives CASSQESRISNQPQHF.

This clone was found a few times. This chain uses TRBV29-1 with TRBJ2-3; TRBD2 aligns across 12 bases. Germline V gene data show CDR1 as SQVTM and CDR2 as ANQGSEA. The CDR3 is 15 amino acids. With 6 bases clipped from V and 6 bases from J, the junction kept 10 bases outside the gene matches. Here the CDR3 reads CSVDKLAGGRDTQYF. The CDR3 DNA is TGCAGCGTCGATAAACTAGCGGGAGGAAGGGATACGCAGTATTTT.

The CDR3 DNA follows: TGTGCCAGCAGTGATTTAGCGGGACACCTCTATGGCTACACCTTC. This codes for CASSDLAGHLYGYTF. The V and J genes are TRBV25-1 and TRBJ1-2, with D tentatively TRBD1 (6 bases). This CDR3 comprises 15 residues. V was clipped by 3 bases and J by 4 bases, with 15 bases between them. Germline loops: CDR1 MGHDK, CDR2 SYGVNS.

This clone came up a few times. The V call is TRBV5-4, the J call TRBJ1-5; 7 bases agree with TRBD1. This CDR3 is built from 14 residues. Losses at the gene ends were 2 bases for V and 7 bases for J; bases not matched to a gene: 6. Germline CDR1 reads SGHNT; CDR2 reads YYREEE (reference sequence). The CDR3 loop reads CASSLDRAQQPQHF. The CDR3 nucleotides are TGTGCCAGCAGCTTAGACAGGGCTCAGCAGCCCCAGCATTTT.

V is TRBV5-1 and J is TRBJ2-2; the match to TRBD2 covers 7 bases. Looked up from germline, CDR1 is SGHRS and CDR2 is YFSETQ. V was pared by 4 bases and J by 1 base, with 1 base of the junction left unmatched. This CDR3 is 14 amino acids long. CDR3 sequence: CASSREGNTGELFF. For the CDR3, the DNA is TGCGCCAGCAGCAGGGAGGGGAACACCGGGGAGCTGTTTTTT.

With respect to this clone: Other DNA sequences within the sample encode an identical CDR3. This chain joins TRBV25-1 and TRBJ2-6; D uncertain. This CDR3 has 15 residues. Germline assignment: CDR1 MGHDK and CDR2 SYGVNS. The germline V and J ends were trimmed by 1 base and 2 bases, with 6 bases remaining between them. CDR3 bases: TGTGCCAGCAGTGAATGGGGTCCTGGGGCCAACGTCCTGACTTTC. Protein: CASSEWGPGANVLTF. The full variable domain, rest sourced from reference TRBV25-1 and TRBJ2-6, is EADIYQTPRYLVIGTGKKITLECSQTMGHDKMYWYQQDPGMELHLIHYSYGVNSTEKGDLSSESTVSRIRTEHFPLTLESARPSHTSQYLCASSEWGPGANVLTFGAGSRLTVL.